The 26 T cell receptor beta chains presented below share a single source sample, sequenced in a study of blood T cell repertoires in COVID-19. The assay was immunoSEQ multiplex PCR, and TCRdb's table has in-frame clones only and misses some. The data show approximately 60,000 clones, under 80% seen once. The source material was peripheral blood. The receptors originated from a human donor in a cohort sampled during active COVID-19.

The J gene is TRBJ2-7, the V gene TRBV27; TRBD2 matches 7 bases. Losses at the gene ends were 1 base for V and 5 bases for J; bases not matched to a gene: 11. The CDR3 spans 16 residues. CDR1 and CDR2 (germline): MNHEY, SMNVEV (reference sequence). CDR3 protein: CASSLFGGVSGHEQYF. In DNA, the CDR3 is TGTGCCAGCAGTTTATTTGGGGGGGTTTCAGGTCACGAGCAGTACTTC.

This chain connects TRBV7-2 to TRBJ2-3; 7 nucleotides match TRBD1. After removal of 5 bases from V and 1 base from J, the junction contained 9 bases not matched to a gene. Germline lookup yields CDR1 SGHTA and CDR2 FQGNSA. This CDR3 spans 16 amino acids. This chain's CDR3 is CASSPSTGTGTDTQYF. The CDR3 region has the DNA TGTGCCAGCAGCCCATCGACCGGGACAGGCACAGATACGCAGTATTTT.

With regard to this clone: The junction does not match germline at one end; this may be a read error. This chain uses TRBV6-2 or TRBV6-3 with TRBJ1-1; D is possibly TRBD1 (5 bases). The V gene's germline CDR1 is MNHEY and CDR2 SVGEGT. The CDR3 extends over 12 amino acids. CDR3 sequence (DNA): TGTGCCAGCACTTACGGGGGGACTGAAGCTTTCTTT. Protein product: CASTYGGTEAFF.

This clone was recorded a few times. CDR3 coding DNA: TGTGCCACCAGCAGAGCCGGGACAGGGGGCTGGAACACTGAAGCTTTCTTT. Translating it yields CATSRAGTGGWNTEAFF. This chain uses TRBV15 with TRBJ1-1; 12 nucleotides match TRBD1. Germline V gene data show CDR1 as LNHNV and CDR2 as YYDKDF (reference sequence). The V gene end was trimmed by 1 base and the J gene end by 1 base; junction bases not matched to a gene: 4. This CDR3 is built from 17 residues.

The chain carries TRBV7-8 and TRBJ1-1; the D is unclear. The germline V gene encodes CDR1 SGHVS and CDR2 FQNEAQ. The CDR3 runs 15 residues. V was pared by 1 base and J by 4 bases, with 13 bases between. As DNA, the CDR3 is TGTGCCAGCAGCTTAGACCGCGCGGGTCCCACTGAAGCTTTCTTT. Residues: CASSLDRAGPTEAFF.

V gene TRBV30 combines with J gene TRBJ2-7; 8 positions agree with TRBD2. The ends lost 2 bases at V and 2 bases at J; junction bases unmatched: 8. There are 15 residues in the CDR3. Germline V CDR1 and CDR2: GTSNPN, SVGIG (reference sequence). DNA of the CDR3: TGTGCCTGGAGTCAACAAGCGGGGGCCGCCTACGAGCAGTACTTC. This sequence encodes CAWSQQAGAAYEQYF.

This clone was seen a handful of times. An end of the junction differs from the germline gene, which may be a read error. Here the CDR3 reads CAITEDRGYGYTF. The CDR3 coding sequence is TGTGCCATCACTGAGGACAGGGGATATGGCTACACCTTC. V is TRBV10-3 and J is TRBJ1-2, with 9 bases matching TRBD1. The CDR3 consists of 13 residues. Germline CDR1 reads ENHRY; CDR2 reads SYGVKD.

The chain links TRBV9 to TRBJ2-2, with 10 bases fitting TRBD2. The CDR3 has 15 amino acids. Germline trimming cut 5 bases from V and 3 bases from J; bases unmatched to any gene: 4. In germline, CDR1 is SGDLS, CDR2 YYNGEE. CDR3 loop: CASSLGTSDTGELFF. The CDR3 DNA reads TGTGCCAGCAGTCTCGGGACTAGCGACACCGGGGAGCTGTTTTTT.

The CDR3, as DNA: TGCGCCAGCAGCCAAGAAGGACAGGGGTATCAGCCCCAGCATTTT. Its translation: CASSQEGQGYQPQHF. The chain carries TRBV4-1 and TRBJ1-5, with 9 bases lining up with TRBD1. The CDR3 contains 15 residues. Losses at the gene ends were 0 bases for V and 5 bases for J; bases not matched to a gene: 2. Per germline, CDR1 MGHRA and CDR2 YSYEKL.

This clone was seen many times. The gene calls are TRBV5-1 and TRBJ1-3, with D unclear. Germline V CDR1 and CDR2: SGHRS, YFSETQ. CDR3 length equals 14 residues. V lost 5 bases, J lost 4 bases, and 13 bases lay in between. CDR3 sequence reads: CASSPGGPGNTIYF. For the CDR3, the DNA is TGCGCCAGCAGTCCGGGCGGGCCGGGAAACACCATATATTTT. Full variable domain (remainder filled in from reference TRBV5-1 and TRBJ1-3): KAGVTQTPRYLIKTRGQQVTLSCSPISGHRSVSWYQQTPGQGLQFLFEYFSETQRNKGNFPGRFSGRQFSNSRSEMNVSTLELGDSALYLCASSPGGPGNTIYFGEGSWLTVV.

The chain couples TRBV5-1 to TRBJ2-2; D is perhaps TRBD1 (6 bases). Germline V gene sequence: CDR1 SGHRS, CDR2 YFSETQ. The length of the CDR3 is 15 residues. Trimming took off 5 bases at V and 6 bases at J, with 17 bases between the two ends. CDR3 region: CASSEATGSPGELFF. CDR3 in DNA: TGCGCCAGCAGTGAGGCCACAGGGAGTCCCGGGGAGCTGTTTTTT.

The chain carries TRBV11-2 and TRBJ1-2, with 8 positions matching TRBD1. Germline V lookup: CDR1 SGHAT, CDR2 FQNNGV. The trim removed 6 bases at V and 0 bases at J, leaving 0 bases unmatched. The CDR3 loop spans 13 amino acids. CDR3 in amino acids: CASRQGANYGYTF. The CDR3 region has the DNA TGTGCCAGCAGACAGGGGGCTAACTATGGCTACACCTTC. Drawing the rest from reference TRBV11-2 and TRBJ1-2, the complete variable domain is EAGVAQSPRYKIIEKRQSVAFWCNPISGHATLYWYQQILGQGPKLLIQFQNNGVVDDSQLPKDRFSAERLKGVDSTLKIQPAKLEDSAVYLCASRQGANYGYTFGSGTRLTVV.

This chain connects TRBV24-1 to TRBJ2-2, with D hard to call. The CDR3 is 15 residues long. The germline gives CDR1 KGHDR, CDR2 SFDVKD. V gave up 4 bases and J gave up 4 bases, with 12 bases separating them. The CDR3: CATSEHTTTTGELFF. The CDR3 DNA sequence: TGTGCCACCAGTGAACACACCACCACCACCGGGGAGCTGTTTTTT.

V usage is TRBV6-2 or TRBV6-3 and J usage is TRBJ2-5; 13 nucleotides agree with TRBD2. CDR1 is MNHEY and CDR2 is SVGEGT in the germline V gene. This CDR3 contains 14 residues. Trimming took 5 bases from V and 5 from J; bases not matched to a gene: 2. CDR3 DNA: TGTGCCAGCAGTACGGGACTAGCGGGGGAGACCCAGTACTTC. Amino acids: CASSTGLAGETQYF.

This clone was detected only a few times. As DNA, the CDR3 is TGTGCCAGCAGTCAACCGCGACAGGCCAGGGGCCAGCCCCAGCATTTT. This translates into CASSQPRQARGQPQHF. The gene calls are TRBV6-2 or TRBV6-3 and TRBJ1-5; D possibly corresponds to TRBD1 (6 bases). Germline assignment: CDR1 MNHEY and CDR2 SVGEGT. The length of the CDR3 is 16 residues. Trimming pared 5 bases from V and 7 bases from J, leaving 21 bases between.

The rearrangement links TRBV29-1 to TRBJ1-4; TRBD1 aligns across 7 bases. The CDR3 runs to 13 residues. J lost 2 bases, V lost 5 bases, and 2 bases had no gene match. Per germline, CDR1 SQVTM and CDR2 ANQGSEA. The CDR3 DNA reads TGCAGCGTTACACAGGGGACTAATGAAAAACTGTTTTTT. This encodes CSVTQGTNEKLFF.

On this clone itself: At one boundary the junction diverges from the germline segment, which might be a read error. CDR3 sequence: CASSLSESRRANERFF. CDR3 DNA sequence: TGTGCCAGCAGTTTATCTGAGTCCCGGAGGGCCAATGAGCGGTTCTTC. The chain has TRBV27 and TRBJ2-1; possible D gene TRBD2, 6 bases. CDR1 and CDR2 from the germline V gene are MNHEY and SMNVEV (reference sequence). The CDR3 sequence is 16 residues long.

This clone was counted at least ten times. The chain couples TRBV6-1 to TRBJ2-7; 12 bases agree with TRBD2. Germline V lookup: CDR1 MNHNS, CDR2 SASEGT. There are 17 residues in the CDR3. V gave up 4 bases and J gave up 4 bases; unmatched junction bases: 11. As DNA, the CDR3 is TGTGCCAGCAGTGTTACTAGCGGGGGGCCAGGCGCGTACGAGCAGTACTTC. This sequence encodes CASSVTSGGPGAYEQYF.

V gene TRBV5-6 combines with J gene TRBJ2-7; 7 bases line up with TRBD1. The V gene's germline CDR1 is SGHDT and CDR2 YYEEEE. Trimming at V came to 0 bases and at J to 3 bases, leaving 6 bases not matched to a gene. CDR3 size: 15 residues. CDR3 sequence (DNA): TGTGCCAGCAGCTTGGCCAATTGGGACAGCTACGAGCAGTACTTC. It codes for CASSLANWDSYEQYF.

V is TRBV3-1 (or the pseudogene TRBV3-2) and J is TRBJ2-3; D may be TRBD2 (7 bases). The CDR3 covers 17 residues. The germline gives CDR1 LGHDT, CDR2 YNNKEL (reference sequence). V lost 0 bases and J 2 bases, leaving 15 bases between the germline ends. The CDR3 sequence: CASSQEGGGLPTDTQYF. The CDR3 nucleotides are TGTGCCAGCAGCCAAGAGGGCGGGGGCTTACCCACAGATACGCAGTATTTT.

This clone was seen once. The V and J genes are TRBV7-8 and TRBJ2-2, with a tentative D call TRBD1 (5 bases). The ends were cut back, 7 bases at V and 1 base at J, with 16 bases in the middle. This CDR3 comprises 16 residues. CDR1 SGHVS and CDR2 FQNEAQ come from the germline V gene. CDR3 sequence: CASTLSWQGNTGELFF. The CDR3 nucleotides are TGTGCCAGCACCCTGTCGTGGCAGGGGAACACCGGGGAGCTGTTTTTT. Supplemented by reference TRBV7-8 and TRBJ2-2, the full variable domain reads GAGVSQSPRYKVAKRGQDVALRCDPISGHVSLFWYQQALGQGPEFLTYFQNEAQLDKSGLPSDRFFAERPEGSVSTLKIQRTQQEDSAVYLCASTLSWQGNTGELFFGEGSRLTVL.

V and J are TRBV6-2 or TRBV6-3 and TRBJ2-1, with 11 bases matching TRBD1. The ends lost 0 bases at V and 7 bases at J; junction bases unmatched: 8. Germline V lookup: CDR1 MNHEY, CDR2 SVGEGT. This CDR3 has 17 residues. The CDR3 sequence is CASSYSAGTGGRNEQFF. CDR3 bases: TGTGCCAGCAGTTACTCGGCCGGGACAGGGGGGCGGAATGAGCAGTTCTTC.

This chain joins TRBV9 and TRBJ2-5, with 7 positions matching TRBD2. The CDR3 loop spans 16 amino acids. The germline CDR1 and CDR2 sequences are SGDLS and YYNGEE. The J segment lost 2 bases and the V segment lost 1 base, leaving 8 bases of the junction unmatched. CDR3 nucleotides: TGTGCCAGCAGCGTATGGAGCGGGATATCACAAGAGACCCAGTACTTC. It translates to CASSVWSGISQETQYF.

The chain carries TRBV29-1 and TRBJ1-4; 8 nucleotides line up with TRBD1. The CDR3 is made up of 13 amino acids. Per germline, CDR1 SQVTM and CDR2 ANQGSEA. Germline trimming cut 6 bases from V and 2 bases from J; bases unmatched to any gene: 2. The CDR3 nucleotides read TGCAGCGTCCAGGGGGCCACTAATGAAAAACTGTTTTTT. This gives the protein CSVQGATNEKLFF.

This chain links TRBV29-1 with TRBJ2-5, with TRBD2 identical over 9 bases. The germline gives CDR1 SQVTM, CDR2 ANQGSEA. J lost 5 bases, V lost 5 bases, and 24 bases had no gene match. This CDR3 is 19 amino acids long. The CDR3 nucleotides read TGCAGCGTTTTTGTCGCGGGGGGGCCGAAATTGGAGGCTAAGGAGACCCAGTACTTC. Protein product: CSVFVAGGPKLEAKETQYF.

The chain has TRBV3-1 (or the pseudogene TRBV3-2) and TRBJ2-5; TRBD1 might be the D (6 bases). The CDR3 sequence is 12 residues long. Germline V gene lookup returns CDR1 LGHDT and CDR2 YNNKEL (reference sequence). V lost 9 bases to trimming and J lost 5 bases, with 13 bases between them. CDR3 protein: CASSGDSETQYF. In nucleotides, the CDR3 is TGTGCCAGTTCAGGGGATTCGGAGACCCAGTACTTC.